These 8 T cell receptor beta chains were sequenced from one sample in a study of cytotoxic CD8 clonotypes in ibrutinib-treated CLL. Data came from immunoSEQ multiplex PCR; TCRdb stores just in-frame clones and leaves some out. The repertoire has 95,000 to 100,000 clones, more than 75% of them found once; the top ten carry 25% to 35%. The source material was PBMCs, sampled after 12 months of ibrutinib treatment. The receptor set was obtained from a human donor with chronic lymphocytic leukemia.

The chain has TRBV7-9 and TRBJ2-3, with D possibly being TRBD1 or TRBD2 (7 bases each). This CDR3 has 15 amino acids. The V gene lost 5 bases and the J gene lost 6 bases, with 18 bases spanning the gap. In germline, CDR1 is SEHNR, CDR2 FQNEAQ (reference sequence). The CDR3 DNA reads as TGTGCCAGCAGCCCGCGACAGGGAGGGTCGGATACGCAGTATTTT. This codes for CASSPRQGGSDTQYF.

The CDR3, as DNA: TGTGCCAGCAGCTTAGAATCTGGGACCCAGTACTTC. Its translation is CASSLESGTQYF. The chain employs TRBV11-1 and TRBJ2-5; no clear D gene. The CDR3 has 12 residues. Germline assignment: CDR1 SGHAT and CDR2 FQDESV (reference sequence). Between the trimmed V and J ends, which lost 1 base and 7 bases, there was a span of 7 bases.

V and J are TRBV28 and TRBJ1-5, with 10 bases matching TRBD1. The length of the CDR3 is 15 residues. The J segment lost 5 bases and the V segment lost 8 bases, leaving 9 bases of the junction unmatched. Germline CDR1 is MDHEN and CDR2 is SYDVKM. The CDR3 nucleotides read TGTGCCAGCGGCGGGGGACAGGGGAGACATCAGCCCCAGCATTTT. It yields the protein CASGGGQGRHQPQHF.

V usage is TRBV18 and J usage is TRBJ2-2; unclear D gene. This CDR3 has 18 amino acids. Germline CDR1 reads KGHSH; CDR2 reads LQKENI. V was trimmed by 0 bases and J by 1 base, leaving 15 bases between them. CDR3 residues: CASSPPLLAGRNTGELFF. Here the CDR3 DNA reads TGTGCCAGCTCACCACCGTTATTGGCAGGAAGGAACACCGGGGAGCTGTTTTTT.

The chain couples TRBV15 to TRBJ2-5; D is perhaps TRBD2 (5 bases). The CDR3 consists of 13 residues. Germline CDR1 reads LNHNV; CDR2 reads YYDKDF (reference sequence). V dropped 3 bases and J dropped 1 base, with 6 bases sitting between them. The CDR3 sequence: CATSRTTQETQYF. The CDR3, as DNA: TGTGCCACCAGCAGGACTACCCAAGAGACCCAGTACTTC.

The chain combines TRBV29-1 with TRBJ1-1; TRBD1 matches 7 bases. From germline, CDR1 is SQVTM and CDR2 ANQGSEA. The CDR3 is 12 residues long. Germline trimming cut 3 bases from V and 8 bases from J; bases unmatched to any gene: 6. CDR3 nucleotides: TGCAGCGTTGACGACAGGGAGAGAGAAGCTTTCTTT. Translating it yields CSVDDREREAFF.

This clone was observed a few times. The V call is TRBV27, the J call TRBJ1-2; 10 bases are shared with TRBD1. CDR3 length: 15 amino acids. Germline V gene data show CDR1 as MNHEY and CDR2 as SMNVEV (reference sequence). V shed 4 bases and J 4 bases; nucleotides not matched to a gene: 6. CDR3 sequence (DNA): TGTGCCAGCAGTTCCAACAGGGACAGGGGCTATGGCTACACCTTC. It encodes CASSSNRDRGYGYTF.

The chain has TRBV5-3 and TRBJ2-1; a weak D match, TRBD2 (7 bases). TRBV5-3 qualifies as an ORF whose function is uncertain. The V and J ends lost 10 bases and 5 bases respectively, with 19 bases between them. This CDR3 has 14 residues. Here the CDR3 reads CAWGGPIQHNEQFF. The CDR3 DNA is TGTGCCTGGGGGGGCCCCATTCAGCACAATGAGCAGTTCTTC.